Listed below are T cell receptor delta chains from one sample, sequenced in a study of Vδ1+ human thymocytes. TCRdb re-analyzed the multiplex PCR reads via CATT. The sample carries some 73,000 delta-chain clones, about 35% recorded once. The specimen sequenced was Vdelta1+ gamma-delta thymocytes from the thymus. These receptors were taken from a boy younger than two who had congenital heart surgery. CDR3s leave out the opening cysteine and the closing phenylalanine or tryptophan. A clone size is listed for some rows: how often the clone was seen (once, few, many), or a class if it is expanded.

v_gene,abundance,j_gene,CDR3aa
TRDV1,-,TRDJ1,ALGEGGGYVYDKLI
TRDV1,few,TRDJ1,ALSAQGYTDKLI
TRDV1,-,TRDJ1,ALGESTSTGGQLVGYTDKLI
TRDV1,-,TRDJ1,ALGDGRLGDRYTDKLI
TRDV1,-,TRDJ1,ALGEPSGSVVRDYTDKLI
TRDV1,-,TRDJ1,ALVPIRYFHRGRYTDKLI
TRDV1,-,TRDJ1,ALGELLHLGDPYTDKLI
TRDV1,-,TRDJ1,ALGGSGAYTDKLI
TRDV2,-,TRDJ1,ACDPYTDNLI
TRDV1,-,TRDJ1,ALGELAQYWGILGTDKLI
TRDV1,few,TRDJ1,ALGSPRRYSYTDKLI
TRDV1,-,TRDJ1,ALGTSPVLGGTDKLI
TRDV1,few,TRDJ1,ALGDPFLLRGDNGTDKLI
TRDV1,-,TRDJ1,ALGTTASGGSCAKLI
TRDV1,few,TRDJ1,ALGELVIPSGYTDKLI
TRDV1,-,TRDJ1,ALGEPLLYTDKLI